Below, 12 T cell receptor beta chains from the same sample are listed, as sequenced in a study of blood T cell repertoires in COVID-19. Some clones are missing from TCRdb's copy, which holds only in-frame ones; the method was immunoSEQ multiplex PCR. The table shows 150,000 to 190,000 clones, with roughly 72% occurring only once. Sequenced material: peripheral blood. Receptor source: a woman of 80 years or more with acute or convalescent COVID-19.

This rearrangement joins TRBV4-2 to TRBJ1-2; 8 nucleotides line up with TRBD1. V lost 0 bases to trimming and J lost 9 bases; unmatched junction nucleotides: 6. CDR1 LGHNA and CDR2 YNFKEQ come from the germline V gene. The CDR3 is made up of 14 amino acids. The CDR3: CASSQDATGGRYTF. The CDR3 DNA sequence: TGTGCCAGCAGCCAAGACGCAACAGGGGGTCGCTACACCTTC.

The chain carries TRBV7-8 and TRBJ1-2, with 7 bases that match TRBD1. This CDR3 has 15 amino acids. Germline CDR1 SGHVS, CDR2 FQNEAQ. V gave up 3 bases and J gave up 4 bases; unmatched junction bases: 8. CDR3 loop: CASSLTSGTAYGYTF. CDR3 coding DNA: TGTGCCAGCAGCTTGACCTCCGGGACAGCCTATGGCTACACCTTC.

V usage is TRBV2 and J usage is TRBJ2-2; TRBD1 matches at 7 bases. Trimming removed 9 bases from V and 0 bases from J; junction bases left unmatched: 10. The germline V gene encodes CDR1 SNHLY and CDR2 FYNNEI. The CDR3 is 16 amino acids. The CDR3 sequence is CAREPRQGSNTGELFF. The CDR3 DNA sequence: TGTGCCAGAGAACCTCGACAGGGCTCGAACACCGGGGAGCTGTTTTTT.

The rearrangement links TRBV5-1 to TRBJ1-1, with D maybe TRBD1 (6 bases). Trimming took 4 bases from V and 6 from J, leaving 19 bases between them. Germline V CDR1 and CDR2: SGHRS, YFSETQ. The CDR3 totals 15 residues. CDR3 in DNA: TGCGCCAGCAGCCGCCAGACAGGTTTGAGTTCTGAAGCTTTCTTT. This gives the protein CASSRQTGLSSEAFF.

The chain has TRBV5-1 and TRBJ1-6, with TRBD1 matching over 8 bases. After removal of 4 bases from V and 9 bases from J, the junction contained 9 bases not matched to a gene. The V gene's germline CDR1 is SGHRS and CDR2 YFSETQ. The CDR3 extends over 15 amino acids. The CDR3 nucleotides read TGCGCCAGCAGCGCCCGACAGGGGAGCGGTTCACCCCTCCACTTT. Translation gives CASSARQGSGSPLHF.

This clone showed up many times. The chain combines TRBV19 with TRBJ1-5, with D possibly being TRBD1 (5 bases). CDR1 LNHDA and CDR2 SQIVND come from the germline V gene (reference sequence). The CDR3 sequence is 18 residues long. V dropped 0 bases and J dropped 6 bases, with 21 bases sitting between them. The chain's CDR3 is CASSIDLPSARRGQPQHF. The CDR3, as DNA: TGTGCCAGTAGTATAGATCTTCCCTCGGCCCGAAGGGGTCAGCCCCAGCATTTT.

In this sample, this clone turned up once. V is TRBV3-1 (or the pseudogene TRBV3-2) and J is TRBJ2-2; 14 nucleotides match TRBD2. The CDR3 extends over 17 amino acids. From germline, CDR1 is LGHDT and CDR2 YNNKEL (reference sequence). The J segment lost 9 bases and the V segment lost 4 bases, leaving 10 bases of the junction unmatched. The CDR3 loop is CASSLGRTSGGMRELFF. For the CDR3, the DNA is TGTGCCAGCAGCCTAGGACGGACTAGCGGGGGGATGAGGGAGCTGTTTTTT.

This clone showed up just a few times. J is TRBJ2-7 and V is TRBV21-1; the table gives TRBD2 as D, unverified against the DNA. TRBV21-1 is flagged as a pseudogene. The CDR3 sequence is 20 residues long. For the CDR3, the DNA is TGTGCCAGCAGCCGCACAATGACTAGCGGGAGCGGGAAGAGCTCCTACGAGCAGTACTTC. It specifies CASSRTMTSGSGKSSYEQYF.

The chain is built from TRBV18 and TRBJ1-1; D remains ambiguous. Germline V CDR1 and CDR2: KGHSH, LQKENI. V was clipped by 1 base and J by 2 bases, with 11 bases between them. The CDR3 loop spans 15 amino acids. The CDR3 DNA reads TGTGCCAGCTCACCACGAGGCGGAGTCAACACTGAAGCTTTCTTT. This codes for CASSPRGGVNTEAFF.

This clone turned up a few times. The CDR3 sequence is CASSAYRGITEAFF. Written as DNA, the CDR3 is TGTGCCAGCAGTGCATACAGGGGTATCACTGAAGCTTTCTTT. The chain employs TRBV25-1 and TRBJ1-1; 7 bases fit TRBD1. Per the germline V gene, CDR1 is MGHDK and CDR2 is SYGVNS. Trimming took 4 bases from V and 4 from J; bases not matched to a gene: 6. The CDR3 totals 14 residues. The full variable domain, rest sourced from reference TRBV25-1 and TRBJ1-1, is EADIYQTPRYLVIGTGKKITLECSQTMGHDKMYWYQQDPGMELHLIHYSYGVNSTEKGDLSSESTVSRIRTEHFPLTLESARPSHTSQYLCASSAYRGITEAFFGQGTRLTVV.

This chain joins TRBV7-9 and TRBJ2-5; the D is unclear. The germline CDR1 and CDR2 sequences are SEHNR and FQNEAQ (reference sequence). CDR3 length: 12 residues. Trimming pared 2 bases from V and 5 bases from J, leaving 6 bases between. The CDR3 protein is CASSLRVETQYF. The CDR3 bases are TGTGCCAGCAGCTTACGGGTTGAGACCCAGTACTTC.

This rearrangement joins TRBV28 to TRBJ2-2; tentative D call: TRBD1 (6 bases). The CDR3 is made up of 15 amino acids. V lost 0 bases and J lost 9, with 14 bases in between. CDR1 is MDHEN, CDR2 SYDVKM, per germline. This CDR3 is CASSLWGDRRRELFF. In nucleotides, the CDR3 is TGTGCCAGCAGTTTATGGGGAGACAGGAGGCGGGAGCTGTTTTTT.